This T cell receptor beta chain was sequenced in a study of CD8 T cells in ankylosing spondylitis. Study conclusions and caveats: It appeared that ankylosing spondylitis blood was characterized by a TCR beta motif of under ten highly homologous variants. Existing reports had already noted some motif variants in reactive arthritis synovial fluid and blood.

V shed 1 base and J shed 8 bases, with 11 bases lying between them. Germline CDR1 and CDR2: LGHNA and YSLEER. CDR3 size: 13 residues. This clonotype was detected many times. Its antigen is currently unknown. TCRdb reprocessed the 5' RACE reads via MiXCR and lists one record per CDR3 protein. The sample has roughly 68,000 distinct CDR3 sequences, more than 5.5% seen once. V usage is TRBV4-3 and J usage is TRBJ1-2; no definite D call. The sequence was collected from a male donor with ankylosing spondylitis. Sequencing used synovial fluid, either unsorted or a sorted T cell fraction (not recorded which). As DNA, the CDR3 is TGCGCCAGCAGCCAAGGAGCGGGAGCCGGCTACACCTTC. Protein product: CASSQGAGAGYTF.